This T cell receptor (beta chain) is drawn from a study of cytomegalovirus exposure and HLA in healthy donors. The CDR3 is made up of 16 amino acids. Trimming removed 4 bases from V and 4 bases from J; junction bases left unmatched: 7. Germline assignment: CDR1 SGHNT and CDR2 YYREEE (reference sequence). This clone was seen a few times. PCR was performed using 60 Vbeta and 13 Jbeta primers. The assay was immunoSEQ multiplex PCR, and TCRdb's table has in-frame clones only and misses some. The table records about 130,000 clones, around 70% of them present only once. This TCR was recovered from a man aged 25 to 40 in good health and CMV-seronegative. V usage is TRBV5-4 and J usage is TRBJ2-6, with 8 bases identical to TRBD1. Specimen: PBMCs. The DNA for the CDR3 is TGTGCCAGCAGCATGGACAGGGAATCGGGGGCCAACGTCCTGACTTTC. The encoded protein is CASSMDRESGANVLTF.